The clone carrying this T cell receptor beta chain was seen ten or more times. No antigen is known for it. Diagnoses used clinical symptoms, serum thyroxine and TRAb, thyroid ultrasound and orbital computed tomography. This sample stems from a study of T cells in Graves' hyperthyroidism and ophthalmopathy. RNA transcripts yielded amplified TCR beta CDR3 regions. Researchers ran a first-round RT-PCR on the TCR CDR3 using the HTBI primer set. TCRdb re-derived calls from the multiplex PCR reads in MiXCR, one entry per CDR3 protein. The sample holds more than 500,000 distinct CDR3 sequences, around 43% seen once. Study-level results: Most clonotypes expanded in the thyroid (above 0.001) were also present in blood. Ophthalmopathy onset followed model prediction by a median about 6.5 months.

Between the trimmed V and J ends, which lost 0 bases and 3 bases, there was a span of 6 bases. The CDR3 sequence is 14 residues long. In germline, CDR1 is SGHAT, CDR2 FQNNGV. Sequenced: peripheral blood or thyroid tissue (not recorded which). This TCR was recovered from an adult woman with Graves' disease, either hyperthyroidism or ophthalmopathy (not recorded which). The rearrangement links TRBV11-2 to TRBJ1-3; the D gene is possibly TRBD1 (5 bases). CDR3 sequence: CASSLDRVGNTIYF. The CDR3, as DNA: TGTGCCAGCAGCTTAGACAGGGTTGGAAACACCATATATTTT. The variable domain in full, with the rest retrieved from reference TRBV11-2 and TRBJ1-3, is EAGVAQSPRYKIIEKRQSVAFWCNPISGHATLYWYQQILGQGPKLLIQFQNNGVVDDSQLPKDRFSAERLKGVDSTLKIQPAKLEDSAVYLCASSLDRVGNTIYFGEGSWLTVV.